The TCR beta chain described here comes from a study of cytomegalovirus exposure and HLA in healthy donors. With 3 bases clipped from V and 5 bases from J, the junction kept 6 bases outside the gene matches. The CDR3 totals 16 residues. CDR1 is KGHSH and CDR2 is LQKENI in the germline V gene. Method: immunoSEQ multiplex PCR; TCRdb's copy keeps in-frame clones and lacks some. The sample shows around 150,000 clones, about four fifths of them seen only once. The sequenced sample was PBMCs. The clonotype comes from a man aged 25-40 years in good health and CMV-seropositive. The gene calls are TRBV18 and TRBJ2-1; 11 nucleotides agree with TRBD2. The DNA for the CDR3 is TGTGCCAGCTCACCGTTGGCTAGCGGGGGGAACAATGAGCAGTTCTTC. It is translated as CASSPLASGGNNEQFF.